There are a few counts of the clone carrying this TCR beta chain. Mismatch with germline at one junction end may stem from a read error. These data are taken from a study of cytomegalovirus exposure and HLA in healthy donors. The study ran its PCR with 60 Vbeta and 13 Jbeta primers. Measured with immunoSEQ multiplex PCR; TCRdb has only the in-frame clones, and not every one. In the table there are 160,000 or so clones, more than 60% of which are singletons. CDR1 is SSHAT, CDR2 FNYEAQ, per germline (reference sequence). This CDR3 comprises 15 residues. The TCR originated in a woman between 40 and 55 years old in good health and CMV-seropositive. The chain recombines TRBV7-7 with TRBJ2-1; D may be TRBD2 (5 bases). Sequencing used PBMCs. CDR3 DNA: TGTGCTAGCAGCCGCAGGACCGACGGGCGGGATGAGCAGTTCTTC. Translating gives CASSRRTDGRDEQFF. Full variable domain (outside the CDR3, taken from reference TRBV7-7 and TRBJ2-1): GAGVSQSPRYKVTKRGQDVTLRCDPISSHATLYWYQQALGQGPEFLTYFNYEAQPDKSGLPSDRFSAERPEGSISTLTIQRTEQRDSAMYRCASSRRTDGRDEQFFGPGTRLTVL.